This T cell receptor (beta chain) was captured in a study of blood T cells in healthy people across ages. In the study overall: Researchers report that template switching captured about one barcoded beta molecule per two T cells. Study outcomes and limitations: PBMCs went unsorted, and a conclusive naive versus antigen-experienced comparison was therefore prevented. Long-lived and aged donors differed, with more naive CD4+ cells and higher diversity in the long-lived.

Trimming cost V 1 base and J 7 bases, with 10 bases left between them. CDR3 length: 13 amino acids. Germline CDR1 and CDR2: SGHAT and FQNNGV. Drawing of peripheral blood yielded about 9.8 milliliters from each donor. Together with a sample-barcoded 5' primer, a J-beta primer mix was included in a second PCR lasting about 7 to 11 cycles. One entry per CDR3 protein, called by TCRdb with MiXCR from the 5' RACE reads. The table lists some 710,000 distinct CDR3 sequences, around a fifth of them singletons. Of note for this clonotype: Its antigen is currently unknown.

Sequencing used blood. This chain connects TRBV11-2 to TRBJ1-2; D not certain. The sequence came from a man aged 65 to 79 in good health. CDR3 amino acids: CASSLGRTSGYTF. In DNA form, the CDR3 reads TGTGCCAGCAGCTTAGGGAGGACTAGTGGCTACACCTTC.